This T cell receptor (beta chain) was obtained from a study of molecular identifiers for immune sequencing clone quantification. A single record per CDR3 protein comes from TCRdb applying MiXCR to the PCR reads. The data hold around 65,000 distinct CDR3 sequences, with around 17% observed a single time. With 4 bases removed from V and 6 bases from J, the gap between germline ends came to 13 bases. CDR1 and CDR2 (germline): MGHRA, YSYEKL. The CDR3 sequence is 13 residues long. This clonotype was observed a few times. This clonotype was obtained from a human donor in good health. Some libraries in this study had Jurkat cell RNA spiked in. Sequences were obtained from naive CD8+ T cells from blood, with Jurkat cell RNA spiked in. This sample's subset: FACS-sorted CD8+CD4-CCR7+CD45RA+ naive T cells. The rearrangement uses TRBV4-1 and TRBJ2-7; the D gene is possibly TRBD1 (6 bases). The CDR3 bases are TGCGCCAGCAGCCCTCTTACAGGGTGCGAGCAGTACTTC. Protein sequence: CASSPLTGCEQYF.